The clone carrying this T cell receptor beta chain showed up just a few times. Its antigen is unknown. The sample originates from a study of beta chain features in type 1 diabetes. The CDR3 consists of 13 residues. Germline V lookup: CDR1 MNHEY, CDR2 SVGAGI. V was pared by 8 bases and J by 0 bases, with 10 bases between. The authors reverse transcribed all of the isolated RNA, so sequencing captured expressed TCRB transcripts. The assay was immunoSEQ multiplex PCR, and TCRdb's table has in-frame clones only and misses some. The repertoire includes roughly 150,000 clones, 7% to 9.5% of them detected once, and 0.7% sits in the top ten. Broader study findings: In every one of the four CD4+ subsets, TCRB CDR3s were moderately but significantly shorter in Type 1 diabetes patients.

The clonotype originates from a woman aged 25 to 39 with type 1 diabetes. The chain uses TRBV6-5 and TRBJ1-1; D gene ambiguous. The sequencing input was central memory CD4+ T cells from blood. The CDR3 loop is CASREHLNTEAFF. The CDR3 DNA is TGTGCCAGCCGGGAACACCTGAACACTGAAGCTTTCTTT.